The clone carrying this TCR beta chain was seen repeatedly, ten times or more. Antigen specificity is unknown. TCRdb used MiXCR to reprocess the 5' RACE reads, holding one entry per CDR3 protein. The sample consists of fewer than 650,000 distinct CDR3 sequences, roughly 20% of them appearing once. Trimming stripped 2 bases from V and 0 bases from J, with 2 bases between. Germline assignment: CDR1 LGHDT and CDR2 YNNKEL (reference sequence). This CDR3 is 13 amino acids long. The entry originates in a study of T-cell memory formation after mild COVID-19. Notes on the study in general: Mostly located in CM and EM were contracting CD4+ clones, with contracting CD8+ clones located in EMRA.

The chain carries TRBV3-1 and TRBJ2-1, with no clear D. This TCR was recovered from an adult woman who had mild COVID-19 (a few samples of this study predate the infection). Cell type and time point are not known. Input material: PBMCs or a T cell subset sorted from them (not recorded which). DNA for the CDR3: TGTGCCAGCAGCCAACCCTCCTACAATGAGCAGTTCTTC. Protein: CASSQPSYNEQFF.